A selection of T cell receptor beta chains follows, all from one sample in a study of cytomegalovirus exposure and HLA in healthy donors. TCRdb's table, derived via immunoSEQ multiplex PCR, lists solely in-frame clones and lacks some. The sample has about 120,000 clones, about 75% seen once. Sequencing was performed on PBMCs. The receptor set was obtained from a man between 60 and 75 years old in good health and CMV-seropositive. The CDR3 runs from the conserved cysteine through the conserved F or W. A D gene is named only where the DNA matches it firmly. Some rows mark clone size as missing; the rest say once, few, many or name a class of expanded clone.

>-|-|TRBJ1-4|TRBV6-1
TGTGGCTCGCGGGGGGTGGGAAGTGAAAAACTGTTTTTT
CGSRGVGSEKLFF
>TRBD2|-|TRBJ2-2|TRBV2
TGTGCCAGCAGTTATCTACTAGCGGGGCGGGGGGAGCTGTTTTTT
CASSYLLAGRGELFF
>-|-|TRBJ2-7|TRBV5-5
TGTGCCAGCAGCTTGGTTGGGGGGTGGGGATCCTACGAGCAGTACTTC
CASSLVGGWGSYEQYF
>-|-|TRBJ2-7|TRBV7-9
TGTGCTGCCGAGGGGGTTCCTCCCTACGAGCAGTACTTC
CAAEGVPPYEQYF
>-|-|TRBJ1-1|TRBV6-6
TGTGCCAGCAGGCCCCGGGTCGGAGGAGACACTGAAGCTTTCTTT
CASRPRVGGDTEAFF
>-|few|TRBJ1-2|TRBV7-9
TGTGCCAGCAGCGGACCCCGGGACTCAATAAGGGCAAACTATGGCTACACCTTC
CASSGPRDSIRANYGYTF
>-|once|TRBJ2-2|TRBV7-2
TGTGCCAGCAGCTTAGGGCAAACCGGGGAGCTGTTTTTT
CASSLGQTGELFF
>-|-|TRBJ2-5|TRBV27
TGTGCCAGCAGCTGGACAGTTGCTGGGGAGCAGTACTTC
CASSWTVAGEQYF
>-|once|TRBJ1-1|TRBV7-3
TGTGCCAGCAGCTTTTTCGGGGGAAACACTGAAGCTTTCTTT
CASSFFGGNTEAFF
>TRBD1|-|TRBJ2-1|TRBV6-4
TGTGCCAGCAGTGACCAGGGGGACAGTCACAATGAGCAGTTCTTC
CASSDQGDSHNEQFF
>TRBD2|-|TRBJ2-7|TRBV7-2
TGTGCCAGCAGCATTAGCGGGAGGAGCTCCTACGAGCAGTACTTC
CASSISGRSSYEQYF
>-|-|TRBJ1-2|TRBV2
TGTGCCAGCAGGTCGGAGGGTGGCTATGGCTACACCTTC
CASRSEGGYGYTF
>TRBD1|-|TRBJ2-2|TRBV5-1
TGCGCCAGCTGCGAGGGGACAGGGGTCACCGGGGAGCTGTTTTTT
CASCEGTGVTGELFF
>TRBD1|-|TRBJ1-2|TRBV7-2
TGTGCCAGCAGCTTAGCGAGGCACAGGGGCCTTGGCTACACCTTC
CASSLARHRGLGYTF
>-|-|TRBJ2-2|TRBV10-1
TGCGCCAGCAGAGTTGTAAAGGCCCGGGCCGGGGAGCTGTTTTTT
CASRVVKARAGELFF
>-|-|TRBJ1-2|TRBV7-8
TGTGCCAGCAGCTTCGGTAGCGGCTACACCTTC
CASSFGSGYTF
>TRBD2|-|TRBJ2-1|TRBV28
TGTGCCAGCAGGTCCGGGAGGTCCTCCTACAATGAGCAGTTCTTC
CASRSGRSSYNEQFF
>TRBD1|-|TRBJ1-2|TRBV27
TGTGCCAGCAGTTCTCAATCCCGGGACAGGAACTATGGCTACACCTTC
CASSSQSRDRNYGYTF
>-|-|TRBJ1-5|TRBV19
TGTGCCAGTAGTATAGCGTCGACAGATAATCAGCCCCAGCATTTT
CASSIASTDNQPQHF
>TRBD2|-|TRBJ2-1|TRBV9
TGTGCCAGCAGCGTATTTAGCGGGAGCCACAATGAGCAGTTCTTC
CASSVFSGSHNEQFF
>-|-|TRBJ2-7|TRBV7-8
TGTGCCAGCAGCCTAAACCGGGACACCTACGAGCAGTACTTC
CASSLNRDTYEQYF
>-|-|TRBJ2-7|TRBV18
TGTGCCAGCTCACCGCTACTAGGAACAGGGTTAGGAGCCAACGAGCAGTACTTC
CASSPLLGTGLGANEQYF
>TRBD2|-|TRBJ2-5|TRBV15
TGTGCCACCAGCAGAGGAGAGCGGGGGGGCGAGCAAGAGACCCAGTACTTC
CATSRGERGGEQETQYF
>TRBD2|-|TRBJ2-7|TRBV4-1
TGCGCCAGCAGCCAGTTACTAGCGGGGGCCGAGCAGTACTTC
CASSQLLAGAEQYF
>TRBD1|few|TRBJ1-1|TRBV30
TGTGCCTGGAGTACGGGACAGGGAACCACTGAAGCTTTCTTT
CAWSTGQGTTEAFF
>-|few|TRBJ2-5|TRBV2
TGTGCCAGCAGTGCACGTAGCCAGACCCAGTACTTC
CASSARSQTQYF
>-|-|TRBJ2-1|TRBV7-2
TGTGCCAGCAGCCTCGGGGGAGGTTCTTACAATGAGCAGTTCTTC
CASSLGGGSYNEQFF
>TRBD2|-|TRBJ2-7|TRBV5-1
TGTGCCAGCAGCTTCGGACTAGCGGGGGCCTACGAGCAGTACTTC
CASSFGLAGAYEQYF
>-|-|TRBJ1-1|TRBV19
TGTGCCAGTAGTATAAAGAGGACATTAAGGAACACTGAAGCTTTCTTT
CASSIKRTLRNTEAFF
>TRBD1|few|TRBJ1-6|TRBV5-1
TGCGCCAGCAGCCCAGGGCGACAGGGCTCCTATAATTCACCCCTCCACTTT
CASSPGRQGSYNSPLHF
>-|-|TRBJ1-2|TRBV5-1
TGCGCCAGCAGCACCGGGACTTCGGATGGCTACACCTTC
CASSTGTSDGYTF
>TRBD2|-|TRBJ2-2|TRBV10-3
TGTGCCATCAGTGAGTCGGTAGCGGGGGTGACCGGGGAGCTGTTTTTT
CAISESVAGVTGELFF
>-|few|TRBJ1-2|TRBV27
TGTGCCAGCCGGAGTTCCATCAAGGAGGTCTATGGCTACACCTTC
CASRSSIKEVYGYTF
>-|-|TRBJ2-7|TRBV27
TGTGCCAGCGTTAAGGGGGGGGGATGGGGGGCGGAGGGGGAGCAGTACTTC
CASVKGGGWGAEGEQYF
>-|few|TRBJ1-1|TRBV7-3
TGTGCCAGCAGCCCCCCTGGACTTTTTTCTGAAGCTTTCTTT
CASSPPGLFSEAFF
>-|-|TRBJ1-3|TRBV5-1
TGCGCCAGCAGCTTGGACGGTTTCTCTGGAAACACCATATATTTT
CASSLDGFSGNTIYF
>-|-|TRBJ2-7|TRBV5-1
TGCGCCAGCAGCCCTGGAGGGGCTAGCTCCTACGAGCAGTACTTC
CASSPGGASSYEQYF